This entry lists 26 T cell receptor beta chains sequenced from one sample in a study of tumor-infiltrating lymphocytes in primary liver carcinoma. Constant-region priming of about 520 ng total RNA yielded TCR beta cDNA. ARM-PCR, slightly modified, supplied the TCR beta libraries through three nested multiplex PCR rounds. PCR rounds one and two used TRBV1-TRBV30 forward primers with a C-beta reverse primer for approximately 10 cycles each. TCRdb processed the multiplex PCR reads anew with MiXCR; each CDR3 protein has one entry. Here the sample spans some 51,000 distinct CDR3 sequences, over 65% being singletons. Starting material for RNA and DNA co-extraction consisted of roughly 19-34 mg of unsorted bulk tissue. Material: liver tumor tissue from sampling region 3. Stated subset: tumor region T3, left-lateral pole. These receptors were collected from a man aged 35-49 years with primary liver carcinoma and hepatitis B virus infection.

This clonotype was found once. One junction end does not reproduce the germline sequence, and a read error may be involved. The chain combines TRBV10-2 with TRBJ2-5; D not certain. CDR3 length equals 12 residues. Germline assignment: CDR1 WSHSY and CDR2 SAAADI. This CDR3 is CASSDIQETQNF. The CDR3 coding sequence is TGCGCCAGCAGTGACATCCAAGAGACCCAGAACTTC.

In regard to this clonotype: Its ends do not fully match the called genes, so a read error is possible. The rearrangement links TRBV6-1 to TRBJ1-5; tentative D call: TRBD1 (5 bases). This CDR3 contains 15 residues. Per the germline V gene, CDR1 is MNHNS and CDR2 is SASEGT. CDR3 in amino acids: CASSENGTYNQSQHF. DNA for the CDR3: TGCGCCAGCAGTGAAAATGGGACCTATAATCAGTCCCAGCATTTT.

Comments on this clonotype: At one end the junction does not follow the germline gene, possibly because of a read error. The CDR3 DNA sequence: TGTCCCAGCCTCCCACCGGGAGTGTGCACAGGGGAGCTGTTTTTT. Amino acid sequence: CPSLPPGVCTGELFF. V and J are TRBV11-2 and TRBJ2-2; maybe TRBD2 (6 bases). Germline CDR1 is SGHAT and CDR2 is FQNNGV. The CDR3 runs to 15 residues.

About this clonotype: A read error may explain this, as a much larger clone is one base away. The chain uses TRBV30 and TRBJ1-5; D remains unclear. The CDR3 length is 13 residues. CDR1 is GTSNPN and CDR2 is SVGIG in the germline V gene (reference sequence). The CDR3 loop reads CSWSVRVNQPQHF. CDR3 nucleotides: TGTTCCTGGAGTGTACGGGTCAATCAGCCCCAGCATTTT.

J is TRBJ2-1 and V is TRBV6-5, with D possibly called TRBD1 or TRBD2 (5 bases each). Germline V gene data show CDR1 as MNHEY and CDR2 as SVGAGI. V shed 6 bases and J shed 9 bases, with 21 bases lying between them. The CDR3 is 15 amino acids. The CDR3 coding sequence is TGTGCCAGCAGAGCCGCCGGGACGGGCCCGACTGAGCAGTTCTTC. Protein sequence: CASRAAGTGPTEQFF.

This clonotype is a singleton in its sample. Because it lacks the conserved phenylalanine or tryptophan at the end, this CDR3 is likely a read error. It is unclear where the CDR3 begins or ends on the DNA, so no DNA is shown, and the CDR3 is as TCRdb lists it. The J gene is TRBJ2-1, the V gene TRBV11-3; TRBD1 reflects the table's D call only, with no check against the DNA. Germline loops: CDR1 SGHNT, CDR2 YENEEA. The CDR3 is 14 residues long, counting both termini. This CDR3 reads CARSPRQGRNERFL.

The V and J genes are TRBV11-2 and TRBJ2-1; D remains unclear. The V end was cut by 0 bases, the J end by 10 bases, with 13 bases between. The CDR3 sequence is 14 residues long. CDR1 SGHAT and CDR2 FQNNGV come from the germline V gene. CDR3 residues: CASSLDLPRPEQFF. The CDR3 region has the DNA TGTGCCAGCAGCTTAGATCTACCGCGGCCCGAGCAGTTCTTC.

About this clonotype: Relative to the germline gene, one junction end is altered; a read error may explain this. V gene TRBV4-1 combines with J gene TRBJ2-2; D not certain. Germline CDR1 MGHRA, CDR2 YSYEKL. CDR3 length: 15 amino acids. The CDR3 loop is CTSSLLTRSAGELFF. The CDR3 DNA is TGCACCAGCAGCCTTCTGACAAGGTCGGCAGGGGAGCTGTTTTTT.

Turning to this clonotype: One end of the junction does not line up with germline, which may come from a read error. This chain uses TRBV4-2 with TRBJ1-3, with D unclear. From germline, CDR1 is LGHNA and CDR2 YNFKEQ. This CDR3 region has 16 residues. As DNA, the CDR3 is TGTGCCAGCAACCAAGAACTATCATACTCTGGAAACACCATATATTTT. This translates into CASNQELSYSGNTIYF.

With respect to this clonotype: The junction departs from the called germline gene at one end, perhaps through a read error. This chain links TRBV10-3 with TRBJ1-2; D is perhaps TRBD1 (5 bases). CDR3 length: 18 amino acids. The germline gives CDR1 ENHRY, CDR2 SYGVKD. The DNA for the CDR3 is TGTGCCATCAGTGAGTCCGGACACAGATCAACTACTAACTATGGTTACGCCTTC. Translated, it gives CAISESGHRSTTNYGYAF.

This clonotype ranks as medium-sized. This rearrangement joins TRBV6-5 to TRBJ2-1; 14 bases are shared with TRBD2. The germline CDR1 and CDR2 sequences are MNHEY and SVGAGI. V lost 6 bases and J lost 5; bases outside the gene matches: 3. The CDR3 has 15 residues. CDR3 coding DNA: TGTGCCAGCAGGGGACTAGCGGGGGAACACAATGAGCAGTTCTTC. Amino acid sequence: CASRGLAGEHNEQFF.

CDR3 protein: CASSLRGGGYNGQFF. CDR3 nucleotides: TGTGCCAGCAGCCTAAGGGGGGGAGGCTACAATGGGCAATTCTTC. The V call is TRBV11-1, the J call TRBJ2-1; D is possibly TRBD2 (7 bases). Germline V gene sequence: CDR1 SGHAT, CDR2 FQDESV (reference sequence). CDR3 length: 15 amino acids. Trimming removed 5 bases at V and 16 bases at J, with 27 bases between.

This clonotype was found a few times. Just one base apart from a much larger clone, this may be a read error. The chain couples TRBV5-1 to TRBJ2-3; D may match TRBD1 or TRBD2 (5 bases each). The CDR3 contains 15 residues. CDR1 is SGHRS and CDR2 is YFSETQ in the germline V gene. The CDR3 DNA reads TGCGCCAGCAGGTTGGGGGATAGCTCCGGGGATACGCAGTATTTT. It encodes CASRLGDSSGDTQYF.

In the case of this clonotype: A much larger clone lies one base from this, so it may be a read error. As the CDR3 is not closed by the conserved phenylalanine or tryptophan, this likely results from a read error. This chain joins TRBV7-9 and TRBJ1-4; D call uncertain. The germline V gene encodes CDR1 SEHNR and CDR2 FQNEAQ (reference sequence). The CDR3 contains 12 residues. With 6 bases removed from V and 6 bases from J, the gap between germline ends came to 8 bases. The CDR3 protein is CASRSKDEKLFS. DNA of the CDR3: TGTGCCAGCAGGAGTAAGGATGAAAAACTGTTTTCT.

As regards this clonotype: Its ends do not fully match the called genes, so a read error is possible. The chain uses TRBV6-1 and TRBJ2-7; no firm D call. CDR1 is MNHNS, CDR2 SASEGT, per germline. This CDR3 is 13 amino acids long. CDR3 region: CATSERVFYEQYF. DNA for the CDR3: TGTGCCACCAGTGAACGAGTTTTCTACGAGCAGTACTTC.

Note on this clonotype: An end of the junction differs from the germline gene, which may be a read error. The chain links TRBV6-2 or TRBV6-3 to TRBJ2-2; TRBD1 might be the D (6 bases). CDR1 MNHEY and CDR2 SVGEGT come from the germline V gene. The CDR3 is 13 residues long. CDR3 protein: CTRRLGATGELFF. The CDR3 coding sequence is TGTACCAGAAGGTTGGGGGCCACCGGGGAGTTGTTTTTT.

The genes are TRBV11-1 and TRBJ2-1; 14 bases fit TRBD2. The CDR3 contains 17 residues. Unmatched junction bases numbered 14, after V lost 11 bases and J lost 5 bases. Germline assignment: CDR1 SGHAT and CDR2 FQDESV (reference sequence). The CDR3 loop reads CACILGLAGEVNNEQFF. CDR3 bases: TGTGCCTGCATCCTGGGACTAGCGGGAGAAGTTAACAATGAGCAGTTCTTC.

To note about this clonotype: One end of the junction does not line up with germline, which may come from a read error. The chain combines TRBV4-2 with TRBJ1-1; D gene uncertain. This CDR3 comprises 15 residues. Germline loops: CDR1 LGHNA, CDR2 YNFKEQ. The CDR3 loop is CASSQEQALNTKAFF. The CDR3 bases are TGTGCCAGCAGCCAAGAGCAGGCGTTGAACACTAAAGCTTTCTTT.

Turning to this clonotype: Relative to the germline gene, one junction end is altered; a read error may explain this. The chain carries TRBV4-2 and TRBJ2-6; a possible D gene is TRBD1 (6 bases). The CDR3 consists of 15 residues. The V gene's germline CDR1 is LGHNA and CDR2 YNFKEQ. In DNA, the CDR3 is TGTGCCAGCAGCCAGACAGGAACTGGGGCCAACGTCCCGACTTTC. It translates to CASSQTGTGANVPTF.

For this clonotype: Since the CDR3 does not end with the conserved phenylalanine or tryptophan, this likely comes from a read error. The rearrangement joins TRBV11-2 to TRBJ2-7; D unresolved. V lost 1 base and J 2 bases, leaving 9 bases between the germline ends. The CDR3 is made up of 14 amino acids. CDR1 and CDR2 (germline): SGHAT, FQNNGV. CDR3 nucleotides: TGTGCCAGCAGCTTAGCAGACACTGCCTACGAGCAGTACTTA. Translating it yields CASSLADTAYEQYL.

The gene calls are TRBV7-9 and TRBJ2-1; 7 bases agree with TRBD2. Germline V gene lookup returns CDR1 SEHNR and CDR2 FQNEAQ (reference sequence). Trimming removed 5 bases from V and 8 bases from J; junction bases left unmatched: 15. The CDR3 has 16 amino acids. The CDR3 loop is CASSPGRAGVRDEQFF. The CDR3 nucleotides read TGTGCCAGCAGCCCGGGCAGGGCGGGAGTTCGGGATGAGCAGTTCTTC. The full variable domain, completed using reference TRBV7-9 and TRBJ2-1, is DTGVSQNPRHKITKRGQNVTFRCDPISEHNRLYWYRQTLGQGPEFLTYFQNEAQLEKSRLLSDRFSAERPKGSFSTLEIQRTEQGDSAMYLCASSPGRAGVRDEQFFGPGTRLTVL.

This clonotype was recorded once. This chain uses TRBV4-1 with TRBJ2-7; D possibly corresponds to TRBD1 (6 bases). Germline loops: CDR1 MGHRA, CDR2 YSYEKL. The CDR3 is 12 amino acids. The germline V and J ends were trimmed by 6 bases and 3 bases, with 9 bases remaining between them. Written as DNA, the CDR3 is TGCGCCAGCAGGGGGACATACTACGAGCAGTACTTC. Protein sequence: CASRGTYYEQYF.

To note about this clonotype: In this CDR3 the conserved last residue, phenylalanine or tryptophan, is missing, so a read error is likely. The chain recombines TRBV7-8 with TRBJ2-1; 7 nucleotides match TRBD2. CDR3 length equals 15 residues. V was pared by 6 bases and J by 10 bases, with 15 bases of the junction left unmatched. In germline, CDR1 is SGHVS, CDR2 FQNEAQ. The CDR3 nucleotides are TGTGCCAGCAGGCCTAGCGGTCCCCCTCTCGGGGAGCAGTTCTTA. Its translation: CASRPSGPPLGEQFL.

To note about this clonotype: This CDR3 is missing its conserved last phenylalanine or tryptophan, likely due to a read error. The genes are TRBV11-2 and TRBJ2-5; weak D call: TRBD2 (6 bases). The CDR3 covers 15 residues. V was shortened by 11 bases and J by 3 bases, with 22 bases between the two germline ends. Germline V gene data show CDR1 as SGHAT and CDR2 as FQNNGV. CDR3 DNA sequence: TGTGCCGGCAACCCTCAACTAGCTCCTGAAGAGACCCAGTACCTC. Translating it yields CAGNPQLAPEETQYL.

This clonotype showed up just a few times. V usage is TRBV11-2 and J usage is TRBJ2-1, with D perhaps given as TRBD1 or TRBD2 (5 bases each). The CDR3 contains 12 residues. The V end was cut by 3 bases, the J end by 9 bases, with 9 bases between. CDR1 is SGHAT, CDR2 FQNNGV, per germline. CDR3: CASSLGVREQFF. Here the CDR3 DNA reads TGTGCCAGCAGCTTGGGGGTACGTGAGCAGTTCTTC.

The table lists this clonotype with many counts. This chain uses TRBV6-1 with TRBJ2-7; 10 bases fit TRBD2. The germline gives CDR1 MNHNS, CDR2 SASEGT. Trimming cost V 11 bases and J 3 bases; bases outside gene matches: 10. The CDR3 length is 14 residues. CDR3 in amino acids: CAVASGGFGYEQYF. In DNA form, the CDR3 reads TGTGCCGTAGCTAGCGGGGGCTTCGGCTACGAGCAGTACTTC.